The present entry profiles one TCR beta chain with its context. A second PCR, run for about 6 to 11 cycles, used a sample-barcoded 5' primer plus a J-beta primer mix. Via MiXCR, TCRdb re-called the 5' RACE reads, giving one row per CDR3 protein. The sample holds 550,000 to 700,000 distinct CDR3 sequences, 27% seen once. This CDR3 comprises 13 residues. V lost 3 bases to trimming and J lost 4 bases, with 13 bases between them. Looked up from germline, CDR1 is DFQATT and CDR2 is SNEGSKA (reference sequence). This sample stems from a study of blood T cells in healthy people across ages. V usage is TRBV20-1 and J usage is TRBJ2-7, with D unclear. The sample consisted of blood. This receptor was identified in a woman in her 70s in good health. The chain's CDR3 is CSARGSAAYEQYF. CDR3 coding DNA: TGCAGTGCTAGGGGGTCAGCAGCTTACGAGCAGTACTTC.